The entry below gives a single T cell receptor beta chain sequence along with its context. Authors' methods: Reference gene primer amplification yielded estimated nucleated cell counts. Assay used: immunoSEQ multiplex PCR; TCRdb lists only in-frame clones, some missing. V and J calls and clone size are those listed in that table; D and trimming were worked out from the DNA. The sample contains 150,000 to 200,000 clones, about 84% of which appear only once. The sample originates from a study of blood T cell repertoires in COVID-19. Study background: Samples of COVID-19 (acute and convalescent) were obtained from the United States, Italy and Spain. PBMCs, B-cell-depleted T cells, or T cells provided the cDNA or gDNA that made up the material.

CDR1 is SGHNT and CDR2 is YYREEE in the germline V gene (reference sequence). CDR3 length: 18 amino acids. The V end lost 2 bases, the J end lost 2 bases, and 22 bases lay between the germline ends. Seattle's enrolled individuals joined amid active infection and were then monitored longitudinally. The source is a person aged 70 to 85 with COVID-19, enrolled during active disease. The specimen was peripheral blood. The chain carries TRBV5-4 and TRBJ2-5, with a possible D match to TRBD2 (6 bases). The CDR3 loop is CASSFRGGGDVGQETQYF. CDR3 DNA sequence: TGTGCCAGCAGCTTTCGTGGGGGAGGCGATGTGGGGCAAGAGACCCAGTACTTC.